The TCR beta chain under discussion was sequenced for a study of T-cell memory formation after mild COVID-19. In the study overall: TCR clustering was largely donor specific. General study findings and limits: Contracting clones from day 15 to 85 had balanced CD4/CD8; later expanders favoured CD4+.

This clonotype was seen more than once but under ten times. Its specificity is not known. Each CDR3 protein gets one entry after TCRdb re-called the 5' RACE reads with MiXCR. This sample carries about 400,000 distinct CDR3 sequences, 14% of them seen once, and the ten largest clones take around a fifth. The germline V gene has CDR1 SGHTA and CDR2 FQGTGA. The length of the CDR3 is 14 residues. V was cut by 4 bases and J by 8 bases, with 15 bases left in between. This chain uses TRBV7-3 with TRBJ2-1; D tentatively reads TRBD1 or TRBD2 (5 bases each). The clonotype was recovered from a man in his late teens or twenties who had mild COVID-19 (a few samples of this study predate the infection). Cell type and time point are not known. Sequenced: PBMCs or a T cell subset sorted from them (not recorded which). CDR3: CASSSRRGTDEQFF. The CDR3 DNA is TGTGCCAGCAGCTCCAGACGTGGGACGGATGAGCAGTTCTTC.